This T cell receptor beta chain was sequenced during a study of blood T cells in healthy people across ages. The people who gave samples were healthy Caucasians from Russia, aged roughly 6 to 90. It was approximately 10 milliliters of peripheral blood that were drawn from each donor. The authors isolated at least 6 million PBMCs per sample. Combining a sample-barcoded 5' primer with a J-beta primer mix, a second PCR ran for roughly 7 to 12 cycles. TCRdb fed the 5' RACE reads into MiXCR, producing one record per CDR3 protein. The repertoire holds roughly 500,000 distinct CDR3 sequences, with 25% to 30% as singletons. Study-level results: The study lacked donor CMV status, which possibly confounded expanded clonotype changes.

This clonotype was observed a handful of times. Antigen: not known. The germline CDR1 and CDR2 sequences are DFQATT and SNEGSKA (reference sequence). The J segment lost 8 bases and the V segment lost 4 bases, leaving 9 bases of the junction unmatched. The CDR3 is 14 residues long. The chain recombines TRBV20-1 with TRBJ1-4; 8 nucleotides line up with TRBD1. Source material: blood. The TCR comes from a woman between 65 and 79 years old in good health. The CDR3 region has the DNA TGCAGTGCTACGTCCGGACAGGGAAGGGAAAAACTGTTTTTT. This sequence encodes CSATSGQGREKLFF.